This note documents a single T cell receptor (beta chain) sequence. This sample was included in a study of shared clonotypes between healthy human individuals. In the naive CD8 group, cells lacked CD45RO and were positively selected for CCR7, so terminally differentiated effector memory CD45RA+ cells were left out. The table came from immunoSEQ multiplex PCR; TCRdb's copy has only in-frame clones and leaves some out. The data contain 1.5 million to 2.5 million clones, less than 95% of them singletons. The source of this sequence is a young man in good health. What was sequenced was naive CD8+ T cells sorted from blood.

CDR3 sequence: CASSLMGATEAFF. In nucleotides, the CDR3 is TGTGCCAGCAGTTTAATGGGGGCCACTGAAGCTTTCTTT. This chain links TRBV27 with TRBJ1-1, with D perhaps TRBD1 (6 bases). The CDR3 totals 13 residues. The V gene's germline CDR1 is MNHEY and CDR2 SMNVEV (reference sequence). The germline V and J ends were trimmed by 2 bases and 4 bases, with 8 bases remaining between them.